This T cell receptor beta chain was observed in a study of blood T cell repertoires in COVID-19. Only in-frame clones appear in the TCRdb table, and some are missing; sequencing was by immunoSEQ multiplex PCR. Among about 150,000 clones listed, roughly 89% were seen once. The CDR3 totals 13 residues. The ends were cut back, 2 bases at V and 0 bases at J, with 2 bases in the middle. Per germline, CDR1 LGHNT and CDR2 FRNRAP. The V gene is TRBV12-5, the J gene TRBJ1-5; D gene ambiguous. The origin of this receptor is a woman aged 45-65 years with active or convalescent COVID-19. The sample was peripheral blood. In DNA, the CDR3 is TGTGCTAGTGGTTTGTATAGCAATCAGCCCCAGCATTTT. Translating it yields CASGLYSNQPQHF.